This entry features one TCR beta chain sequence. Its antigen is undetermined. The sample belongs to a study of CD8+ T cells in alopecia areata. CDR3 size: 13 residues. The germline V and J ends were trimmed by 2 bases and 4 bases, with 11 bases remaining between them. Germline assignment: CDR1 GTSNPN and CDR2 SVGIG (reference sequence). RNA was extracted and reverse transcribed into cDNA as the sequencing template. TCRdb's table, derived via immunoSEQ multiplex PCR, lists solely in-frame clones and lacks some. The repertoire includes approximately 210,000 clones, around 56% of them detected once, and around 3.2% sits in the top ten. General observations from the study: In blood and scalp, many expanded lesional clones persisted during tofacitinib. Relative to mice, TCR sharing across patients was less clear, a difference possibly HLA-related. Normal scalp had lower clonality than lesional scalp, with alopecia totalis/universalis lesions showing this most strongly.

Specified treatment: oral pan-JAK inhibitor, 5-10 mg twice daily. The study team obtained lesional scalp punch biopsies and peripheral blood from alopecia areata patients. The rearrangement joins TRBV30 to TRBJ1-1; D possibly corresponds to TRBD1 (5 bases). The sequence derives from a human donor with alopecia areata. Specimen: CD4+ T cells sorted from blood, collected at week 4, from a patient treated with tofacitinib. In DNA, the CDR3 is TGTGCCTGGAGTCCCCAGGGAGGCACTGAAGCTTTCTTT. Residues: CAWSPQGGTEAFF. Combining the CDR3 with reference TRBV30 and TRBJ1-1 gives the whole variable domain SQTIHQWPATLVQPVGSPLSLECTVEGTSNPNLYWYRQAAGRGLQLLFYSVGIGQISSEVPQNLSASRPQDRQFILSSKKLLLSDSGFYLCAWSPQGGTEAFFGQGTRLTVV.